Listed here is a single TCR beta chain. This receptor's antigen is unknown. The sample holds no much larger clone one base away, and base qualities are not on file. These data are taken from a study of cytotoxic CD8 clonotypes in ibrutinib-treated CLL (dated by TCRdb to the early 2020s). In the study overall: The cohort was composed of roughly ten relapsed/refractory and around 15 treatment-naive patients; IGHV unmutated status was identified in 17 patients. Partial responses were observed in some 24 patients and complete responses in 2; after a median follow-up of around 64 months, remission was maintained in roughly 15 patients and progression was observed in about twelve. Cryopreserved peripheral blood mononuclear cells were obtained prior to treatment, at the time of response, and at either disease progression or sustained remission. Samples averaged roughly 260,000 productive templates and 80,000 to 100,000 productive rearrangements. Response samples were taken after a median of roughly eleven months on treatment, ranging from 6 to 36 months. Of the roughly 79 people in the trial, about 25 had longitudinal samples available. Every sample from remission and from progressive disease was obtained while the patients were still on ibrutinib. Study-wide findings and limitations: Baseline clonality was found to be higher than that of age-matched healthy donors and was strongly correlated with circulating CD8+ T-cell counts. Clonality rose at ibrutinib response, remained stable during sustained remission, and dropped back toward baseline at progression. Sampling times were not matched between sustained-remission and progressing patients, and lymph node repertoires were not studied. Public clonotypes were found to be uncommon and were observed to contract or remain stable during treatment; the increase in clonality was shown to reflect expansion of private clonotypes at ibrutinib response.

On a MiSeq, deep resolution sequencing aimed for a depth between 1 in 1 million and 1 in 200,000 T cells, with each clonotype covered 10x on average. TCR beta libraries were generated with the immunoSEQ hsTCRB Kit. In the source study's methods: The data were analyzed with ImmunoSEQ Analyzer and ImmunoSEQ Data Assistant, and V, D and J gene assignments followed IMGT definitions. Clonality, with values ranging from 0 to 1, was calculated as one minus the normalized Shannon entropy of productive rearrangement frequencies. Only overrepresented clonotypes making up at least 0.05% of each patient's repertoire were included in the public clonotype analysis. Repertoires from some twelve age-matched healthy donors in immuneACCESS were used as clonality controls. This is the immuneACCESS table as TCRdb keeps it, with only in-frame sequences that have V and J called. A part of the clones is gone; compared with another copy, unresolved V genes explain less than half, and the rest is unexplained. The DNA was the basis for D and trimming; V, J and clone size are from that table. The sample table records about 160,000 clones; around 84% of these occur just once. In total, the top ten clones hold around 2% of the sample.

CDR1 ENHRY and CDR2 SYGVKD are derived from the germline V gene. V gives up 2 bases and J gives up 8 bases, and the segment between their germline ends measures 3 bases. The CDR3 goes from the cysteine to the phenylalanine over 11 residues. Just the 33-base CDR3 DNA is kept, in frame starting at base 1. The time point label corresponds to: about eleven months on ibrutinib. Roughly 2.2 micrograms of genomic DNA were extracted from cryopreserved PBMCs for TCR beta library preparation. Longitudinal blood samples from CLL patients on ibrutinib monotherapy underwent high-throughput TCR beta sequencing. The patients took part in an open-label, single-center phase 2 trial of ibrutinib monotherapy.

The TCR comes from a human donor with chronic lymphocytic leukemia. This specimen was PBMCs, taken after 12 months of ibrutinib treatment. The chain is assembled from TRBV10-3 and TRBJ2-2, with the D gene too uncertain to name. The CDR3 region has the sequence CAISEGGELFF. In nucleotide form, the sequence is TGTGCCATCAGTGAGGGGGGGGAGCTGTTTTTT.